This T cell receptor beta chain is drawn from a study of cytomegalovirus exposure and HLA in healthy donors. Study-level results: Being indistinguishable, some V segments were excluded, TRBV6-2 and TRBV6-3 among them. It has been reported that TCR beta sequences accurately predicted the HLA-A and HLA-B alleles of most subjects.

A word on this clone: Antigen unknown.

With 60 Vbeta and 13 Jbeta primers, the PCR was carried out. TCRdb's copy holds only in-frame clones and misses some; the assay was immunoSEQ multiplex PCR. This sample has 100,000 or so clones, with approximately 87% found just once. The CDR3 spans 13 residues. Trimming pared 3 bases from V and 4 bases from J, leaving 9 bases between. The germline CDR1 and CDR2 sequences are LNHDA and SQIVND (reference sequence). Sample: PBMCs. The sequence was obtained from a man aged 40-50 years in good health and CMV-seronegative. The V call is TRBV19, the J call TRBJ1-2; D is ambiguous. The CDR3 sequence: CASSMVGLYGYTF. The DNA of the CDR3 is TGTGCCAGTAGTATGGTAGGACTCTATGGCTACACCTTC.